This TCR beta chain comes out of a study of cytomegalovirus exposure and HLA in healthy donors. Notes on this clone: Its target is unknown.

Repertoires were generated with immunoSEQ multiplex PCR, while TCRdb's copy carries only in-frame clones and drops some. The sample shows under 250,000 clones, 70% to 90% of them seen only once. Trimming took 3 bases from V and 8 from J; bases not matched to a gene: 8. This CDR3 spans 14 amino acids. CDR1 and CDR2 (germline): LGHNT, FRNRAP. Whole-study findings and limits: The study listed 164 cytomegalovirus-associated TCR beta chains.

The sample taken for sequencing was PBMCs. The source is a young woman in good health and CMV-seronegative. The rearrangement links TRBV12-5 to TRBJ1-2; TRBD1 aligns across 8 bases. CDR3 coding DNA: TGTGCTAGTGGTTTCCCACAGGGGGATAACGGCTACACCTTC. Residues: CASGFPQGDNGYTF. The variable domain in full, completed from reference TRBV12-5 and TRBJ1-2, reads DARVTQTPRHKVTEMGQEVTMRCQPILGHNTVFWYRQTMMQGLELLAYFRNRAPLDDSGMPKDRFSAEMPDATLATLKIQPSEPRDSAVYFCASGFPQGDNGYTFGSGTRLTVV.